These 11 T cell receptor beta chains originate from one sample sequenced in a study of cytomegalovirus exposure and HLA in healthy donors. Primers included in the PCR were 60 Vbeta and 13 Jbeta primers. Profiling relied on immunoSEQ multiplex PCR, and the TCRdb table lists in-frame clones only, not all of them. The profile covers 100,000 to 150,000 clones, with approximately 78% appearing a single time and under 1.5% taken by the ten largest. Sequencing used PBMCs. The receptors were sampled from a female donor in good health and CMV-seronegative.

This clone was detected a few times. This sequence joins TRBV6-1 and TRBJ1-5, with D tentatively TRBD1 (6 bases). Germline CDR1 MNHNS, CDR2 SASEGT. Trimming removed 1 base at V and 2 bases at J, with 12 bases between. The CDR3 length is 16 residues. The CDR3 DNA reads TGTGCCAGCAGTGAAGTGGGGGGGGCCGGCAATCAGCCCCAGCATTTT. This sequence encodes CASSEVGGAGNQPQHF.

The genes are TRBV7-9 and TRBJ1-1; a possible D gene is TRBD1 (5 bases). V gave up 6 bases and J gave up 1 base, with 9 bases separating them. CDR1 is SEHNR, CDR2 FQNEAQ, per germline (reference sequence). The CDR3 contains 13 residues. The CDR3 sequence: CASRGGGNTEAFF. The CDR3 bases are TGTGCCAGCAGGGGGGGAGGGAACACTGAAGCTTTCTTT.

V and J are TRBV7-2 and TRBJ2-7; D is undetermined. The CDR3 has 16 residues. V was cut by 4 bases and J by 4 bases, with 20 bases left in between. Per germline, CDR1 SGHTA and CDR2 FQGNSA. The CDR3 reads CASSSRPINPLYEQYF. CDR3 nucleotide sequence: TGTGCCAGCAGCTCCCGCCCGATTAATCCCCTATACGAGCAGTACTTC.

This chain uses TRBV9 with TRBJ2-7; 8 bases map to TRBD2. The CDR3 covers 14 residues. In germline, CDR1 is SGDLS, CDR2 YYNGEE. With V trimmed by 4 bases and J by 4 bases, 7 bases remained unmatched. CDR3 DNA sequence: TGTGCCAGCAGCCCACAACTAGCGGCGTACGAGCAGTACTTC. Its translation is CASSPQLAAYEQYF.

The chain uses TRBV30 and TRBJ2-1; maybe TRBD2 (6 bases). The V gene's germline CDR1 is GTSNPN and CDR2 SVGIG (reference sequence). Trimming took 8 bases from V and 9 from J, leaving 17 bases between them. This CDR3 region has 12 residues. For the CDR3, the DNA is TGTGCCCACGATACGGGAGAGGGTGAGCAGTTCTTC. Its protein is CAHDTGEGEQFF.

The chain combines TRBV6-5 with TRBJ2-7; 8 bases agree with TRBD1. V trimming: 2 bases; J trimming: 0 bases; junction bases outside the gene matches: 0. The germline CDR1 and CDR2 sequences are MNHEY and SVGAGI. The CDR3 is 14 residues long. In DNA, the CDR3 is TGTGCCAGCAGTTACCAGGGGGCCTCCTACGAGCAGTACTTC. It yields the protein CASSYQGASYEQYF.

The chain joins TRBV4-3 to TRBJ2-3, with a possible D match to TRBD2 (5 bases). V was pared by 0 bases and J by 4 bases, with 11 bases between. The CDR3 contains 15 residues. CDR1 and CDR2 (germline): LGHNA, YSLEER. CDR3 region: CASSQEGRGADTQYF. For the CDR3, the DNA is TGCGCCAGCAGCCAAGAGGGGAGAGGCGCAGATACGCAGTATTTT.

In nucleotides, the CDR3 is TGCGCCAGCAGCTCAGCGGGATTAGACTACGAGCAGTACTTC. This codes for CASSSAGLDYEQYF. The chain carries TRBV5-1 and TRBJ2-7, with TRBD2 identical over 7 bases. The germline V gene encodes CDR1 SGHRS and CDR2 YFSETQ. CDR3 length equals 14 residues. The ends lost 3 bases at V and 3 bases at J; junction bases unmatched: 6.

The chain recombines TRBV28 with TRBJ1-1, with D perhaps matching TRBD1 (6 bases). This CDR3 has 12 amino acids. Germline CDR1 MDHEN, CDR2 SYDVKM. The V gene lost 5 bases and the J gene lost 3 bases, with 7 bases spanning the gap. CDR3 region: CASSRQDTEAFF. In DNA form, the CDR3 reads TGTGCCAGCAGTAGACAGGACACTGAAGCTTTCTTT. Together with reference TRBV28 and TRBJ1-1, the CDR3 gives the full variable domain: DVKVTQSSRYLVKRTGEKVFLECVQDMDHENMFWYRQDPGLGLRLIYFSYDVKMKEKGDIPEGYSVSREKKERFSLILESASTNQTSMYLCASSRQDTEAFFGQGTRLTVV.

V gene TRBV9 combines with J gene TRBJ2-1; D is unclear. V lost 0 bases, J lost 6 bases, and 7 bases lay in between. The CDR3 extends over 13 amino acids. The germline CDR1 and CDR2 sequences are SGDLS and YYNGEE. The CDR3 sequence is CASSVAVSNEQFF. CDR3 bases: TGTGCCAGCAGCGTAGCAGTTTCCAATGAGCAGTTCTTC.

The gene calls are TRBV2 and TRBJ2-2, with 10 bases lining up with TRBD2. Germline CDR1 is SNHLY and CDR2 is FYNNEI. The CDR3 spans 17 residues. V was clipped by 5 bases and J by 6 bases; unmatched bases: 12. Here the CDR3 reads CASSSPSGRALPGELFF. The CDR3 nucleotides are TGTGCCAGCAGTTCCCCAAGCGGGAGGGCCCTCCCCGGGGAGCTGTTTTTT. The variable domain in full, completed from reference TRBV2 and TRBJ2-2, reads EPEVTQTPSHQVTQMGQEVILRCVPISNHLYFYWYRQILGQKVEFLVSFYNNEISEKSEIFDDQFSVERPDGSNFTLKIRSTKLEDSAMYFCASSSPSGRALPGELFFGEGSRLTVL.